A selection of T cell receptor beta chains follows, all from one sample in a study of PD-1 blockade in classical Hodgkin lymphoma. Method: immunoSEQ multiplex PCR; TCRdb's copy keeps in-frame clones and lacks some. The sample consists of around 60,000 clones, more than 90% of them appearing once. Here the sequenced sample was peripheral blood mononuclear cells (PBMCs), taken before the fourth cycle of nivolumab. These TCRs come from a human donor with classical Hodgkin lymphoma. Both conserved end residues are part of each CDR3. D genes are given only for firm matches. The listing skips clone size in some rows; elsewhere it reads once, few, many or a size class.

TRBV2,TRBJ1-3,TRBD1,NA,TGTGCCAGCAGCCCTCAGGGGGGCTCTGGAAACACCATATATTTT,CASSPQGGSGNTIYF
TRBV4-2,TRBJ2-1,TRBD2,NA,TGTGCCAGCAGCCAAGATTGGCGGGGGGGCCGAGATGAGCAGTTCTTC,CASSQDWRGGRDEQFF
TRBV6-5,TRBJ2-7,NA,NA,TGTGCCAGCAGTTACTCGTCAGGGATAGGCTACGAGCAGTACTTC,CASSYSSGIGYEQYF
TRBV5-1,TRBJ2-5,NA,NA,TGCGCCAGCAGCTTCTATGAACAAGAGACCCAGTACTTC,CASSFYEQETQYF
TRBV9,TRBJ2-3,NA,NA,TGTGCCAGCAGCGTAGTTCGGGATACAGATACGCAGTATTTT,CASSVVRDTDTQYF
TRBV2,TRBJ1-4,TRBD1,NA,TGTGCCAGCAGCGCCGACAGGGGTGTTTATGAAAAACTGTTTTTT,CASSADRGVYEKLFF
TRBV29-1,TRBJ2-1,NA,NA,TGCAGCGTTGAACAGGGCTACAATGAGCAGTTCTTC,CSVEQGYNEQFF
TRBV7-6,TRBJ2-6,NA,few,TGTGCCAGCAGCGTTCTGGCTGGGGCCAACGTCCTGACTTTC,CASSVLAGANVLTF
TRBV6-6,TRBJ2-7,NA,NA,TGTGCCAGCAGTTTCCAGGACAGTCCAATTGAGCAGTACTTC,CASSFQDSPIEQYF
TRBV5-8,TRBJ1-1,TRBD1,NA,TGTGCCAGCAGCCGTGGACAGGGGGCTTTCTTT,CASSRGQGAFF
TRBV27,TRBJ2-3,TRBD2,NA,TGTGCCAGCACAGTTTCGGGCGGGGGACGCCCCGCAGATACGCAGTATTTT,CASTVSGGGRPADTQYF